A single sample gave rise to the 28 T cell receptor beta chains below, sequenced in a study of human T cells and chemical hapten exposure. Time point: healthy volunteer bleed at 6 weeks. It was unfractionated whole blood from which total RNA was extracted. TCRdb re-called the RACE reads through MiXCR, storing one row per CDR3 protein. The profile shows tens of thousands of distinct CDR3 sequences, roughly 5.5% of them singletons. The sample comprised whole blood. The origin of the receptors is a human donor in good health. Some clones in this sample may be carry-over from other donors' samples.

This rearrangement joins TRBV10-2 to TRBJ2-3, with 11 bases identical to TRBD2. CDR1 and CDR2 from the germline V gene are WSHSY and SAAADI. The junction had 8 bases not matched to a gene; V was cut back by 6 bases and J by 6 bases. This CDR3 is built from 15 residues. The CDR3 region is CASSPGTSGRDTQYF. CDR3 nucleotide sequence: TGCGCCAGCAGCCCCGGGACTAGCGGTCGGGATACGCAGTATTTT.

This clonotype was seen at least ten times. This chain links TRBV20-1 with TRBJ2-7, with 10 bases lining up with TRBD1. This CDR3 contains 14 residues. The J segment lost 6 bases and the V segment lost 5 bases, leaving 10 bases of the junction unmatched. CDR1 DFQATT and CDR2 SNEGSKA come from the germline V gene (reference sequence). CDR3 sequence reads: CSAQVGTGETEQYF. Here the CDR3 DNA reads TGCAGTGCTCAGGTGGGGACAGGGGAAACCGAGCAGTACTTC.

This clonotype has only a few counts. The junction departs from the called germline gene at one end, perhaps through a read error. V is TRBV27 and J is TRBJ2-7, with 9 bases that match TRBD2. CDR1 is MNHEY, CDR2 SMNVEV, per germline (reference sequence). This CDR3 spans 13 amino acids. CDR3 loop: CASSFRLAGTDSF. CDR3 coding DNA: TGTGCCAGCAGTTTTCGCCTAGCGGGGACAGACAGCTTC.

This clonotype was picked up many times. This chain joins TRBV30 and TRBJ2-2; 7 bases fit TRBD2. Germline V lookup: CDR1 GTSNPN, CDR2 SVGIG (reference sequence). The CDR3 is made up of 13 amino acids. With V trimmed by 1 base and J by 5 bases, 1 base remained unmatched. The CDR3 region is CAWSGLATGELFF. In DNA form, the CDR3 reads TGTGCCTGGAGTGGACTAGCAACCGGGGAGCTGTTTTTT.

This clonotype was seen ten or more times. This chain connects TRBV20-1 to TRBJ1-1; D remains unclear. Germline CDR1 is DFQATT and CDR2 is SNEGSKA (reference sequence). CDR3 length: 15 residues. With 0 bases removed from V and 0 bases from J, the gap between germline ends came to 11 bases. The CDR3 coding sequence is TGCAGTGCTAGAGAAGGGAGCGGAATGAACACTGAAGCTTTCTTT. Translated, it gives CSAREGSGMNTEAFF.

The table lists this clonotype with a few counts. This chain connects TRBV20-1 to TRBJ2-4; D unresolved. V was pared by 3 bases and J by 6 bases, with 15 bases between. Germline lookup yields CDR1 DFQATT and CDR2 SNEGSKA (reference sequence). The CDR3 extends over 14 amino acids. CDR3 DNA sequence: TGCAGTGCTAGTCCGCGCGCTGACTTAAACATTCAGTACTTC. Translated: CSASPRADLNIQYF.

J is TRBJ2-1 and V is TRBV5-1; 13 bases are a match to TRBD2. V shed 3 bases, J shed 1 base, and the junction held 4 bases outside the gene matches. CDR1 is SGHRS, CDR2 YFSETQ, per germline. The CDR3 contains 17 residues. This CDR3 reads CASSSMGLAGSYNEQFF. CDR3 in DNA: TGCGCCAGCAGCTCCATGGGACTAGCGGGATCCTACAATGAGCAGTTCTTC.

This clonotype occurred many times. The rearrangement joins TRBV2 to TRBJ1-1; tentatively, D is TRBD1 (5 bases). The CDR3 loop spans 14 amino acids. Between the trimmed V and J ends, which lost 5 bases and 1 base, there was a span of 11 bases. Germline-derived CDR1 and CDR2 are SNHLY and FYNNEI. CDR3 sequence: CASSLLGANTEAFF. The CDR3 DNA reads as TGTGCCAGCAGTCTACTAGGGGCGAACACTGAAGCTTTCTTT. The full variable domain, in which reference TRBV2 and TRBJ1-1 provide the parts outside the CDR3, is EPEVTQTPSHQVTQMGQEVILRCVPISNHLYFYWYRQILGQKVEFLVSFYNNEISEKSEIFDDQFSVERPDGSNFTLKIRSTKLEDSAMYFCASSLLGANTEAFFGQGTRLTVV.

This clonotype was observed many times. The chain recombines TRBV6-5 with TRBJ1-3; no definite D call. Germline loops: CDR1 MNHEY, CDR2 SVGAGI. V was shortened by 6 bases and J by 4 bases, with 13 bases between the two germline ends. The CDR3 length is 14 residues. The CDR3 DNA is TGTGCCAGCAGGCCCCGACCCTTCGGAAACACCATATATTTT. It is translated as CASRPRPFGNTIYF.

This clonotype was counted ten times or more. V and J are TRBV7-2 and TRBJ2-1; D is unresolved. Germline assignment: CDR1 SGHTA and CDR2 FQGNSA. V lost 5 bases, J lost 0 bases, and 5 bases lay in between. The CDR3 is 13 amino acids. DNA of the CDR3: TGTGCCAGCAGCCCGAGCTCCTACAATGAGCAGTTCTTC. This sequence encodes CASSPSSYNEQFF.

In this sample, this clonotype turned up many times. The rearrangement uses TRBV7-9 and TRBJ2-7; possible D gene TRBD1, 6 bases. Germline assignment: CDR1 SEHNR and CDR2 FQNEAQ (reference sequence). V shed 5 bases and J shed 2 bases, with 19 bases lying between them. This CDR3 has 16 residues. In nucleotides, the CDR3 is TGTGCCAGCAGCCAATCTGGGGGCAGGCCAACCTACGAGCAGTACTTC. This encodes CASSQSGGRPTYEQYF.

Ten or more counts support this clonotype. The CDR3 nucleotides read TGCAGTGCTCCCCCAGAAACCTACAATGAGCAGTTCTTC. Its protein product is CSAPPETYNEQFF. This chain links TRBV20-1 with TRBJ2-1; no reliable D call. Germline V gene sequence: CDR1 DFQATT, CDR2 SNEGSKA (reference sequence). The germline V and J ends were trimmed by 5 bases and 2 bases, with 10 bases remaining between them. The CDR3 length is 13 residues.

This clonotype was observed many times. This chain links TRBV29-1 with TRBJ1-1; the D is unclear. The CDR3 contains 11 residues. The germline gives CDR1 SQVTM, CDR2 ANQGSEA. The V and J ends lost 4 bases and 0 bases respectively, with 3 bases between them. The CDR3 reads CSVVMNTEAFF. The CDR3 DNA follows: TGCAGCGTTGTCATGAACACTGAAGCTTTCTTT.

This clonotype has at least ten counts. This chain links TRBV3-1 with TRBJ2-6, with TRBD1 matching over 8 bases. This CDR3 region has 13 residues. Germline values: CDR1 LGHDT, CDR2 YNNKEL (reference sequence). V lost 5 bases and J lost 8; bases outside the gene matches: 2. The DNA for the CDR3 is TGTGCCAGCAGCGACAGGGGCACCAACGTCCTGACTTTC. Translating gives CASSDRGTNVLTF.

This chain joins TRBV29-1 and TRBJ1-1; no definite D call. V was trimmed by 4 bases and J by 0 bases, leaving 12 bases between them. The V gene's germline CDR1 is SQVTM and CDR2 ANQGSEA. This CDR3 comprises 14 residues. CDR3 loop: CSVAPGNLNTEAFF. DNA for the CDR3: TGCAGCGTTGCCCCCGGGAACCTGAACACTGAAGCTTTCTTT.

This clonotype was picked up many times. The V gene is TRBV7-2, the J gene TRBJ1-1; 8 bases are shared with TRBD1. Germline CDR1 is SGHTA and CDR2 is FQGNSA. Unmatched junction bases numbered 0, after V lost 1 base and J lost 5 bases. The CDR3 spans 13 residues. CDR3 coding DNA: TGTGCCAGCAGCTTAGACAGGGGGACTGAAGCTTTCTTT. Protein sequence: CASSLDRGTEAFF.

This clonotype showed up many times. The rearrangement uses TRBV7-2 and TRBJ2-7; no reliable D call. CDR1 and CDR2 (germline): SGHTA, FQGNSA. The V end lost 1 base, the J end lost 1 base, and 5 bases lay between the germline ends. This CDR3 region has 13 residues. CDR3 sequence: CASSLVPSYEQYF. Written as DNA, the CDR3 is TGTGCCAGCAGCTTAGTACCATCCTACGAGCAGTACTTC.

This clonotype appeared many times. The rearrangement links TRBV6-2 or TRBV6-3 to TRBJ1-5; TRBD1 aligns across 7 bases. Germline-derived CDR1 and CDR2 are MNHEY and SVGEGT. This CDR3 contains 13 residues. V shed 6 bases and J 6 bases; nucleotides not matched to a gene: 5. The chain's CDR3 is CASRDTGVQPQHF. The CDR3 nucleotides read TGTGCCAGCAGAGACACAGGGGTTCAGCCCCAGCATTTT.

This clonotype was observed many times. The CDR3 region has the DNA TGCAGTGCTAGAGTTGAGGGACCGGTGAACACTGAAGCTTTCTTT. As protein: CSARVEGPVNTEAFF. The J gene is TRBJ1-1, the V gene TRBV20-1, with D tentatively TRBD1 (5 bases). Germline V gene lookup returns CDR1 DFQATT and CDR2 SNEGSKA (reference sequence). This CDR3 has 15 amino acids. V was clipped by 1 base and J by 0 bases, with 12 bases between them.

In this sample, this clonotype turned up many times. The J gene is TRBJ2-5, the V gene TRBV5-1, with 9 bases matching TRBD2. The germline V gene encodes CDR1 SGHRS and CDR2 YFSETQ. The CDR3 is made up of 15 amino acids. J was trimmed by 5 bases and V by 0 bases; bases with no gene match: 5. The CDR3 spells CASSLAAGGPETQYF. CDR3 nucleotides: TGCGCCAGCAGCTTGGCCGCGGGAGGGCCCGAGACCCAGTACTTC.

This clonotype was counted many times. The gene calls are TRBV29-1 and TRBJ1-1; D is possibly TRBD1 (6 bases). Trimming stripped 5 bases from V and 4 bases from J, with 14 bases between. In germline, CDR1 is SQVTM, CDR2 ANQGSEA. There are 13 residues in the CDR3. The CDR3 reads CSVPTGFGTEAFF. Written as DNA, the CDR3 is TGCAGCGTTCCGACAGGATTCGGCACTGAAGCTTTCTTT.

Note on this clonotype: Compared with germline, one end of the junction differs, possibly owing to a read error. The gene calls are TRBV5-1 and TRBJ2-1, with TRBD2 as a possible D gene (5 bases). The CDR3 runs to 14 residues. Germline values: CDR1 SGHRS, CDR2 YFSETQ. In DNA, the CDR3 is TGCACCAGCAGCTCCCCGGGATCCCACTCGGAGCAGTTCTTC. This encodes CTSSSPGSHSEQFF.

This clonotype has just a few counts. This rearrangement joins TRBV13 to TRBJ2-7; 8 bases match TRBD1. CDR1 is PRHDT and CDR2 is FYEKMQ in the germline V gene (reference sequence). V lost 4 bases to trimming and J lost 4 bases; unmatched junction nucleotides: 6. The CDR3 extends over 14 amino acids. The CDR3 protein is CASSSGDRRYEQYF. CDR3 sequence (DNA): TGTGCCAGCAGCTCGGGGGACAGGCGTTACGAGCAGTACTTC.

This clonotype was seen at least ten times. V usage is TRBV28 and J usage is TRBJ2-4, with D unclear. Per the germline V gene, CDR1 is MDHEN and CDR2 is SYDVKM. The length of the CDR3 is 15 residues. Trimming shortened V by 5 bases and J by 0 bases, and 11 bases separated the two germline ends. CDR3 bases: TGTGCCAGCAGTCCGCGTGGGCTAGCCAAAAACATTCAGTACTTC. Its translation: CASSPRGLAKNIQYF. The entire variable domain, with the rest obtained from reference TRBV28 and TRBJ2-4, is as follows: DVKVTQSSRYLVKRTGEKVFLECVQDMDHENMFWYRQDPGLGLRLIYFSYDVKMKEKGDIPEGYSVSREKKERFSLILESASTNQTSMYLCASSPRGLAKNIQYFGAGTRLSVL.

This clonotype has ten or more counts. V and J are TRBV7-2 and TRBJ2-3; 8 positions agree with TRBD2. Germline V gene sequence: CDR1 SGHTA, CDR2 FQGNSA. J was trimmed by 11 bases and V by 4 bases; bases with no gene match: 14. The CDR3 has 15 amino acids. The CDR3 bases are TGTGCCAGCAGCTCAGGGATGCGGGGGGTGGAGGAGCAGTATTTT. It specifies CASSSGMRGVEEQYF.

This clonotype was observed many times. The rearrangement links TRBV29-1 to TRBJ2-7, with 7 bases fitting TRBD1. The V gene's germline CDR1 is SQVTM and CDR2 ANQGSEA. There are 11 residues in the CDR3. With 3 bases clipped from V and 7 bases from J, the junction kept 3 bases outside the gene matches. Written as DNA, the CDR3 is TGCAGCGTTGAGGTGGGACAGGAGCAGTACTTC. Its protein is CSVEVGQEQYF.

This clonotype was observed many times. This sequence joins TRBV10-1 and TRBJ1-2, with D possibly TRBD1 on 6 matching bases. Germline-derived CDR1 and CDR2 are WNHNN and SYGVQD (reference sequence). The CDR3 sequence is 13 residues long. V lost 3 bases and J lost 8, with 13 bases in between. In DNA, the CDR3 is TGCGCCAGCAGTGAAAACAGGGTCGGGGGCTACACCTTC. As protein: CASSENRVGGYTF.

In this sample, this clonotype turned up many times. This chain joins TRBV19 and TRBJ2-2; 7 bases agree with TRBD2. Trimming at V came to 5 bases and at J to 4 bases, leaving 10 bases not matched to a gene. Germline CDR1 and CDR2: LNHDA and SQIVND (reference sequence). This CDR3 region has 16 residues. This CDR3 reads CASSPIEAGSTGELFF. The CDR3, as DNA: TGTGCCAGTAGTCCCATCGAAGCGGGAAGCACCGGGGAGCTGTTTTTT.